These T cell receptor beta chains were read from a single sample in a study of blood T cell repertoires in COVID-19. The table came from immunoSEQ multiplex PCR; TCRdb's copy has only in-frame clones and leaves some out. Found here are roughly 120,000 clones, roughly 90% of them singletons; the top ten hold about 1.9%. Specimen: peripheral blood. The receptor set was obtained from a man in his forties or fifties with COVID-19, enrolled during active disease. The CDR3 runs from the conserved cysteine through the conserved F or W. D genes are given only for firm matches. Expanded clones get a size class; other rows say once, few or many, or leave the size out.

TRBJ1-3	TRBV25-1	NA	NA	TGTGCCAGCAGATCGGCTGGGGAGGGAAACACCATATATTTT	CASRSAGEGNTIYF
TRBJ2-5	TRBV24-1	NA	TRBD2	TGTGCCACCAGTGTCAGCGGGACCTACGAACAAGAGACCCAGTACTTC	CATSVSGTYEQETQYF
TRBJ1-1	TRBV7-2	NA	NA	TGTGCCAGCAGCTTAGCGACAGACAGGAACACTGAAGCTTTCTTT	CASSLATDRNTEAFF
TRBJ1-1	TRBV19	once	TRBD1	TGTGCCAGTAGTATAAGGACAGGGGGGAGTATGAACACTGAAGCTTTCTTT	CASSIRTGGSMNTEAFF
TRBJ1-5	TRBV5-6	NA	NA	TGTGCCAGCAGCTTGTCGGGGGGACAGCCCCAGCATTTT	CASSLSGGQPQHF
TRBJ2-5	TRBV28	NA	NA	TGTGCCAGCAGAGTTGGGGGGAAAGAGACCCAGTACTTC	CASRVGGKETQYF
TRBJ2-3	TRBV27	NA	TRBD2	TGTGCCAGCAGTTTTTTAACTAGCGGGAGGGCCTTCACGTCTGCAGATACGCAGTATTTT	CASSFLTSGRAFTSADTQYF
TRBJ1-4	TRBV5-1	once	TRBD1	TGCGCCAGCACGCCGGAGGGGACAGGGTCTAGAAAACTGTTTTTT	CASTPEGTGSRKLFF
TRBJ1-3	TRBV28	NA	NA	TGTGCCAGCAGTTTAACAGGGCAGTATGGAAACACCATATATTTT	CASSLTGQYGNTIYF
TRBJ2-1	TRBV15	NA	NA	TGTGCCACCAGCAGAGATTTCGTTCGGGAGCAGTTCTTC	CATSRDFVREQFF
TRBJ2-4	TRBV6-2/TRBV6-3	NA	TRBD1	TGTGCCAGCAGCCAACCTATGGGACAGGGAAGGACCAAAAACATTCAGTACTTC	CASSQPMGQGRTKNIQYF
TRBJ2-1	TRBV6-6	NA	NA	TGTGCCAGCAGTTTCGGTAGCGGCCCCTACAATGAGCAGTTCTTC	CASSFGSGPYNEQFF
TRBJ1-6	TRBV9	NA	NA	TGTGCCAGCAGCGCAGATGGGGCCCTTGAATCTTATTCACCCCTCCACTTT	CASSADGALESYSPLHF
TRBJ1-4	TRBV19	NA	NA	TGTGCCAGTAGCACTTCATATTCGACGGGGGTTAATGAAAAACTGTTTTTT	CASSTSYSTGVNEKLFF
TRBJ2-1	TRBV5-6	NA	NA	TGTGCCAGCAGCTTGGACAGGTCCCCGGAGCAGTTCTTC	CASSLDRSPEQFF
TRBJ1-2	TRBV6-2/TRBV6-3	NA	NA	TGTGCCAGCAGTCAGTTACAGGGTCGGGGCTACACCTTC	CASSQLQGRGYTF
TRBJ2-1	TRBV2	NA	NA	TGTGCCAGCAGAGGCAGGGGATTCGCCAATGAGCAGTTCTTC	CASRGRGFANEQFF
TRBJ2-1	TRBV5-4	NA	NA	TGTGCCAGCAGCTTGGGACGGGAGCCCTACAATGAGCAGTTCTTC	CASSLGREPYNEQFF
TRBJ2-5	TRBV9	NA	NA	TGTGCCAGCAGCGTAGGGTCAGGGATGGAGACCCAGTACTTC	CASSVGSGMETQYF
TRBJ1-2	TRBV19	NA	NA	TGTGCCAGTAGTACCACCCTAGCCGCGTCTGGCTATGGCTACACCTTC	CASSTTLAASGYGYTF
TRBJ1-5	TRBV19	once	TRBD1	TGTGCCAGTAGTGGCAGGGGGGTTCAGGAGGGCAATCAGCCCCAGCATTTT	CASSGRGVQEGNQPQHF
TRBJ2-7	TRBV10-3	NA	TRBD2	TGTGCCATCAGTGATACCGGACTAGCGGGGAAGCAGTACTTC	CAISDTGLAGKQYF
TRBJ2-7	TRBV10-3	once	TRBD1	TGTGCCATCAGTGGGACAGGGGCAGGGGAGCAGTACTTC	CAISGTGAGEQYF
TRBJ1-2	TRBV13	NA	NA	TGTGCCAGCAGCTCCTCGACAGGCCATGGCTACACCTTC	CASSSSTGHGYTF
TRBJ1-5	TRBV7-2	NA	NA	TGTGCCAGCAGCCCAGCCGGGGGGGAGTTTCAGCCCCAGCATTTT	CASSPAGGEFQPQHF
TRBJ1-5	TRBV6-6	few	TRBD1	TGTGCCAGCAGTCCTGGACAGGTGGCGGATAGCAATCAGCCCCAGCATTTT	CASSPGQVADSNQPQHF
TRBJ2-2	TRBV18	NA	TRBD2	TGTGCCAGCTCACCACCGGGACTAGCGAACACCGGGGAGCTGTTTTTT	CASSPPGLANTGELFF
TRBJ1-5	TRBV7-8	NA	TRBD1	TGTGCCAGCAGCCAAAACCGGGACAGAGGTCAGCCCCAGCATTTT	CASSQNRDRGQPQHF
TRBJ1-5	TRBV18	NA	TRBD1	TGTGCCAGCTCACCTTTGCGAACAGGGGAACAGCCCCAGCATTTT	CASSPLRTGEQPQHF
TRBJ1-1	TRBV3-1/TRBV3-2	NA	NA	TGTGCCAGCAGCCAAGGAGGACACCAGAACACTGAAGCTTTCTTT	CASSQGGHQNTEAFF
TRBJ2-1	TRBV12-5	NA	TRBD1	TGTGCTAGTGGTTTGGGACAGGGGAGGTTGGAGCAGTTCTTC	CASGLGQGRLEQFF
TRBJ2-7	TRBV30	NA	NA	TGTGCCTGGAGTGTAGACAACTCCTACGAGCAGTACTTC	CAWSVDNSYEQYF
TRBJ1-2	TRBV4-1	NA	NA	TGCGCCAGCAGCCAAGATCCTAAGACAAATATCGATGGCTACACCTTC	CASSQDPKTNIDGYTF
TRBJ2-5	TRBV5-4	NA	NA	TGTGCCAGCAGCCTCGGGACACCCCAAGAGACCCAGTACTTC	CASSLGTPQETQYF
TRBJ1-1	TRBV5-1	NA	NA	TGCGCCAGCAGCGAGCAGGGCTGGAACACTGAAGCTTTCTTT	CASSEQGWNTEAFF
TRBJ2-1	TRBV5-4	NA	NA	TGTGCCAGCAGTCCAACAGGACCGCCGTCCTACAATGAGCAGTTCTTC	CASSPTGPPSYNEQFF
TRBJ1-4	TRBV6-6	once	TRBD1	TGTGCCAGCAGTTACTTATCGACAGGGGACGATGAAAAACTGTTTTTT	CASSYLSTGDDEKLFF
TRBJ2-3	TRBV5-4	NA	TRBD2	TGTGCCAGCAGCCTAGCGGGGGGGGATACGCAGTATTTT	CASSLAGGDTQYF
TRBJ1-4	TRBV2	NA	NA	TGTGCCAGCAGTGTCAGGGGAGACGAAAAACTGTTTTTT	CASSVRGDEKLFF
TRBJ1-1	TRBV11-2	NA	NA	TGTGCCAGCAGCTTGGGGCTGAACACTGAAGCTTTCTTT	CASSLGLNTEAFF
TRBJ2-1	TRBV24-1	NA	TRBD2	TGTGCCACCAGTGATCGCGTAGCGGGAGGAGATGAGCAGTTCTTC	CATSDRVAGGDEQFF
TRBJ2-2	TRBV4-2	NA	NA	TGTGCCAGCAGCCGCCCGGTCGGGGGCGGGGAGCTGTTTTTT	CASSRPVGGGELFF